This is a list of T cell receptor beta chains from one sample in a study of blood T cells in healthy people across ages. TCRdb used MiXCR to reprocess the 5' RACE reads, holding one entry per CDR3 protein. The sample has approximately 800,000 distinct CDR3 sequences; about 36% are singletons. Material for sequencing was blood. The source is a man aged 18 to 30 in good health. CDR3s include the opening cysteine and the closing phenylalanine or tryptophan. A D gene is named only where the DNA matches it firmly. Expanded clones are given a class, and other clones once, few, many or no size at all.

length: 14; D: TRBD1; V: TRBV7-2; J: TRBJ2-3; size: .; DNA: TGTGCCAGCAGCTTAGCTTCAGGGGGAGATACGCAGTATTTT; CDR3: CASSLASGGDTQYF
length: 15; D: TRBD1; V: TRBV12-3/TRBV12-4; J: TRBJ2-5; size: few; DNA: TGTGCCAGCAGTCCTAGGACAGGGGGAGAAGAGACCCAGTACTTC; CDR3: CASSPRTGGEETQYF
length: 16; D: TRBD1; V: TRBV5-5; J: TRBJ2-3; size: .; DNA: TGTGCCAGCAGCCCCGGACAGGGGGTGGTTACAGATACGCAGTATTTT; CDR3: CASSPGQGVVTDTQYF
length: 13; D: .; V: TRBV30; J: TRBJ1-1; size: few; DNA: TGTGCCTGGAGGGACACACGAAACACTGAAGCTTTCTTT; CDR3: CAWRDTRNTEAFF
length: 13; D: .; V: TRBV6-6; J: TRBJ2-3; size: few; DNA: TGTGCCAGCAGTTACTCGAACGCAGATACGCAGTATTTT; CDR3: CASSYSNADTQYF
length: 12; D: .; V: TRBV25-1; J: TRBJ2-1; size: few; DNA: TGTGCCGCGTGGAACGGGGTAGGTGAGCAGTTCTTC; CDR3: CAAWNGVGEQFF
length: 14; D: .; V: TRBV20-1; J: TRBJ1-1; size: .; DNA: TGCAGTGCGGAAATCGGACAGTTGAACACTGAAGCTTTCTTT; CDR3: CSAEIGQLNTEAFF
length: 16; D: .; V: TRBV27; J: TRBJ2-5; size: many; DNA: TGTGCCAGCAGTTATTCCGGGCAACCTGGGCAAGAGACCCAGTACTTC; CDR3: CASSYSGQPGQETQYF
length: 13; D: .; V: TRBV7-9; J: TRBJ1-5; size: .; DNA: TGTGCCAGCAGCTCCCAGGTTAATCAGCCCCAGCATTTT; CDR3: CASSSQVNQPQHF
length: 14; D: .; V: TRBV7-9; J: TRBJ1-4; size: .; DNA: TGTACCAGCAGCCCTCCCCCCAGAAGGGAAAAACTGTTTTTT; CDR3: CTSSPPPRREKLFF
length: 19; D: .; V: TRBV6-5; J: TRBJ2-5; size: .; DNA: TGTGCCAGCAGTTACTCAAGGCCAGGGGCCACCATTTTTGGGAATACCCAGTACTTC; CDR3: CASSYSRPGATIFGNTQYF
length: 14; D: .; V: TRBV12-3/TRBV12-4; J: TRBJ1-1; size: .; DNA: TGTGCCAGCAGCCCGAGGGACATGAACACTGAAGCTTTCTTT; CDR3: CASSPRDMNTEAFF
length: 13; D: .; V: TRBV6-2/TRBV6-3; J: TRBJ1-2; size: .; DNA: TGTGCCAGCAGTTATGCGGGGTATGGTGGCTACACCTTC; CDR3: CASSYAGYGGYTF
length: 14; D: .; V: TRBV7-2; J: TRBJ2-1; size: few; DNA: TGCGCCAGCAGCCTCAGGGGAACCTACAATGAGCAGTTCTTC; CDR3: CASSLRGTYNEQFF
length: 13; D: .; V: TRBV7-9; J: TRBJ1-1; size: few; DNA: TGTGCCAGCAGCTCCGCCGGATACACTGAAGCTTTCTTT; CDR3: CASSSAGYTEAFF
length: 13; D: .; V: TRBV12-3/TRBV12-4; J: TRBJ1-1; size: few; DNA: TGTGCCAGCAGACTTGATAACAGGGATTTAGCTTTCTTT; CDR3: CASRLDNRDLAFF
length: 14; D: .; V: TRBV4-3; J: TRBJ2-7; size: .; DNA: TGCGCCAGCAGCCCCCTCGGGGCCCAGGGCGAGCAGTACTTC; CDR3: CASSPLGAQGEQYF
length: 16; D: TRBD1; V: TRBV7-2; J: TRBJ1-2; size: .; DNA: TGTGCCAGCAGCTTATCGGCCTCCGGGACAGCTTATGGCTACACCTTC; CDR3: CASSLSASGTAYGYTF
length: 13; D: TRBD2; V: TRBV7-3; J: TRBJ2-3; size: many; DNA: TGTGCCAGCAGCTCCCGGGGGGCAGATACGCAGTATTTT; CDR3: CASSSRGADTQYF
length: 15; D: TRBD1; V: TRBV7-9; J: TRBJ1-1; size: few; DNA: TGTGCCAGCAGCCCTTCCAGGGGGAGGAACACTGAAGCTTTCTTT; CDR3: CASSPSRGRNTEAFF
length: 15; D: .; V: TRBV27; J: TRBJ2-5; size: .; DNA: TGTGCCAGCAGTTTCGCGGCACAGTACCAAGAGACCCAGTACTTC; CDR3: CASSFAAQYQETQYF
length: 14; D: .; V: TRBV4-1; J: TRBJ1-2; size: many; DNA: TGCGCCAGCAGCCAAGATCAAGCGAACTATGGCTACACCTTC; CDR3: CASSQDQANYGYTF
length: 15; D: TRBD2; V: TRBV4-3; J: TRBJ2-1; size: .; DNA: TGCGCCAGCAGCCGATCACCGGACGGGGGGAATGAGCAGTTCTTC; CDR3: CASSRSPDGGNEQFF
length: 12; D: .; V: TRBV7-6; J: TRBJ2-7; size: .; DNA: TGTGCCTGCAGCTTAGGGAAGTCCGAGCAGTACTTC; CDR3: CACSLGKSEQYF
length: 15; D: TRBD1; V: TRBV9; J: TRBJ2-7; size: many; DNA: TGTGCCAGCAGCCCAGGACAGGGAAGCTCCTACGAGCAGTACTTC; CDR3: CASSPGQGSSYEQYF
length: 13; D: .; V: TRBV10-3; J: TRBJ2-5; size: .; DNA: TGTGCCATCAGGCCCGAGTGGGGGGAGACCCAGTACTTC; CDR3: CAIRPEWGETQYF
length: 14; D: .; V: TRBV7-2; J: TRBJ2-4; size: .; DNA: TGTGCCAGCAGCGTAGGAGCAGGGAACGGCATTCAGTACTTC; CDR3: CASSVGAGNGIQYF
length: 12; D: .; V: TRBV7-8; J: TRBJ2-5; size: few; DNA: TGTGCCAACAGCTTAAGGCCAGAGACCCAGTACTTC; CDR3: CANSLRPETQYF
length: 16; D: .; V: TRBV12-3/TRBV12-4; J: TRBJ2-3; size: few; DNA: TGTGCCAGCAGTTTAAAAGTGGCAGGGAGCACAGATACGCAGTATTTT; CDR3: CASSLKVAGSTDTQYF
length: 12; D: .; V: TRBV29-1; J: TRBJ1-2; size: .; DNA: TGCAGCGTTGAGAGCGTAGGGTGGGGCTACACCTTC; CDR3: CSVESVGWGYTF
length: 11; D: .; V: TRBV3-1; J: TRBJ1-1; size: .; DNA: TGTGCCAGCAGCCAACGCCAGAAAGCTTTCTTT; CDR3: CASSQRQKAFF
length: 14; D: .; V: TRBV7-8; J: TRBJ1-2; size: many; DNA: TGTGCCAGCAGCCCACCATCATCTAACTATGGCTACACCTTC; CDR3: CASSPPSSNYGYTF
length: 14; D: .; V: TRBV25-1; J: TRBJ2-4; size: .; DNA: TGTGCCGGCATCGAACAGCCAGCCAAAAACATTCAGTACTTC; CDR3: CAGIEQPAKNIQYF
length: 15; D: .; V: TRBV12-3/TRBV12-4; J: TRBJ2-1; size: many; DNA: TGTGCCAGCAGTTTAGGGCGGGGTAGAAACAATGAGCAGTTCTTC; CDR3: CASSLGRGRNNEQFF
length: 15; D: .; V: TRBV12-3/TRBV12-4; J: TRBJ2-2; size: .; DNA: TGTGCCAGCAGAGGCCCTCGGCTGGGCACCGGGGAGCTGTTTTTT; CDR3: CASRGPRLGTGELFF
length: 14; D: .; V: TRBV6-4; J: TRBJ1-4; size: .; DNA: TGTGCCAGCAGTGAGACAGCAACTAATGAAAAACTGTTTTTT; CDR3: CASSETATNEKLFF
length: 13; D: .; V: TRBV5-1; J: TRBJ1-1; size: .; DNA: TGCGCCAGCAGCGAGCAGATGAGCACTGAAGCTTTCTTT; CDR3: CASSEQMSTEAFF
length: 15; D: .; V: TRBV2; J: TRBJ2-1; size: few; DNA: TGTGCCAGCCCTACTCCAGGGGCCCCTTACAATGAGCAGTTCTTC; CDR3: CASPTPGAPYNEQFF
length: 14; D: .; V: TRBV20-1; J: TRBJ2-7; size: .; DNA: TGCAGTGCTAGAGTGTCAGGGATTACGAATGAGCAGTACTTC; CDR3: CSARVSGITNEQYF
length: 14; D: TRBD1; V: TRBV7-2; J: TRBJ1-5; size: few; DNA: TGTGCCAGCAGGACAGGGCTAGGGAATCAGCCCCAGCATTTT; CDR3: CASRTGLGNQPQHF
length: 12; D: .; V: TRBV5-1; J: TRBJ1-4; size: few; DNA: TGCGCCAGCAGCTTAAACGATGAAAAACTGTTTTTT; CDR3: CASSLNDEKLFF
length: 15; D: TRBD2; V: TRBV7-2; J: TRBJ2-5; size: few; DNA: TGTGCCAGCAGCTTTAGCGGGGGGTACCAAGAGACCCAGTACTTC; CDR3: CASSFSGGYQETQYF
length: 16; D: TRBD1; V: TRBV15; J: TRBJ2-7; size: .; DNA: TGTGCCACCAGCGATACGGGACAGGGGTTTGTCAATGAGCAGTACTTC; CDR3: CATSDTGQGFVNEQYF
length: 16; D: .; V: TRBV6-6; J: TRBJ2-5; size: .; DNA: TGTGCCAGCAGGTCCCGCAGGGGCTCAGAGGGGGAGACCCAGTACTTC; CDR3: CASRSRRGSEGETQYF
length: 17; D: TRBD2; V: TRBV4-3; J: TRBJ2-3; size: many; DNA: TGCGCCAGCAGCCAAGTAACTAGCGGGGATGGCACAGATACGCAGTATTTT; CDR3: CASSQVTSGDGTDTQYF